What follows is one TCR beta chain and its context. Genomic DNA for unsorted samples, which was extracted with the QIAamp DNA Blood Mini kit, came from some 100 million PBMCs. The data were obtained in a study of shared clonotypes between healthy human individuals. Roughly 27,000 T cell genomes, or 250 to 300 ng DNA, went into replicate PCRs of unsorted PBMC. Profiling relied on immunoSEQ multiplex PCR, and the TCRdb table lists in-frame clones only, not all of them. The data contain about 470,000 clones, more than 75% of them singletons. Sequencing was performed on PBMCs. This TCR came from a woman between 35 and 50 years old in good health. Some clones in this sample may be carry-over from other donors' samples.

The CDR3 is CASSSPSGQTYEQYF. In DNA form, the CDR3 reads TGTGCCAGCAGTTCCCCTTCGGGACAGACCTACGAGCAGTACTTC. The V call is TRBV28, the J call TRBJ2-5; the match to TRBD1 covers 7 bases. The DNA end is more similar to TRBJ2-7, so the J call may be wrong. Germline V gene lookup returns CDR1 MDHEN and CDR2 SYDVKM. The CDR3 contains 15 residues.